This T cell receptor beta chain is from a study of spatial heterogeneity in lung cancer. Trimming removed 5 bases from V and 6 bases from J, with 10 bases in between. CDR1 is SGHNT and CDR2 is YENEEA in the germline V gene. This CDR3 region has 12 residues. Individual TCR cDNA molecules each bore their own unique molecular identifier. TCRdb re-called the 5' RACE reads through MiXCR, storing one row per CDR3 protein. The table has more than 10,000 distinct CDR3 sequences, about 5% seen once. Findings and caveats of the study: Counts of expanded intratumoral alpha and beta TCRs tracked tumor mutation counts.

Remarks on this clonotype: Its antigen is currently unknown.

Specified time point: sample taken at primary tumor resection. The donor group consisted of around 77 patients who had untreated, early-stage non-small cell lung cancer. The sequencing used lung tumor tissue, collected at surgery. The receptor was isolated from a male donor with early-stage non-small cell lung cancer. The chain is built from TRBV11-3 and TRBJ2-5; weak D call: TRBD1 (5 bases). CDR3 sequence reads: CASSPDTQTQYF. The CDR3 DNA follows: TGTGCCAGCAGCCCGGACACACAGACCCAGTACTTC. The variable domain in full, completed from reference TRBV11-3 and TRBJ2-5, reads EAGVVQSPRYKIIEKKQPVAFWCNPISGHNTLYWYLQNLGQGPELLIRYENEEAVDDSQLPKDRFSAERLKGVDSTLKIQPAELGDSAVYLCASSPDTQTQYFGPGTRLLVL.